The rows below give T cell receptor beta chains drawn from one sample of a study of T cells in localized non-small cell lung cancer. The table came from immunoSEQ multiplex PCR; TCRdb's copy has only in-frame clones and leaves some out. The sample has about 32,000 clones, over 75% seen once; the top ten hold 4.2%. The sample in question was peripheral blood mononuclear cells, obtained before any cancer treatment. All receptors derive from a woman aged 40-69 years with stage III lung adenocarcinoma. CDR3s include the opening cysteine and the closing phenylalanine or tryptophan. D genes are given only for firm matches.

>TRBV9|TRBD2
CASKGSGSNTGELFF
>TRBV19|TRBD2
CASSIFGLAERPYEQYF
>TRBV5-1|.
CASSLVVGLTDTQYF
>TRBV19|TRBD1
CASSSIAGQGGTEAFF
>TRBV7-9|.
CASSLSGTRGNEQFF
>TRBV6-5|.
CASSYAGTQYF
>TRBV28|.
CASLRRGTGELFF
>TRBV9|.
CASSLEGLLQETQYF
>TRBV7-3|TRBD2
CASSRTSGTDAYNEQFF
>TRBV2|.
CASSVAHFSYEQYF
>TRBV4-1|TRBD2
CASSQASGRVHEQFF
>TRBV19|TRBD2
CASSVSGDDYNEQFF
>TRBV6-5|.
CATRVGLGTPLHF
>TRBV2|.
CASSVGLVGSDEQFF
>TRBV29-1|.
CSALSGQNTGELFF
>TRBV29-1|TRBD2
CSVVEAGGADTQYF
>TRBV6-1|TRBD1
CAILTGGWHQPQHF
>TRBV15|TRBD1
CATSRGGVGTGKDEQYF
>TRBV13|TRBD2
CASSESGGLTYEQYF
>TRBV11-3|TRBD1
CASSLESGGYEQFF
>TRBV6-4|.
CASSRDTNNEQFF
>TRBV5-1|.
CASSSQGRDTEAFF
>TRBV5-5|.
CASSLGVGNYGYTF
>TRBV5-4|.
CASSSGPTAHVGTQYF
>TRBV4-1|.
CASSPLGAASSYNEQFF
>TRBV7-9|.
CASSLGRVPGELFF
>TRBV28|TRBD1
CASSSPSGTGPNYGYTF
>TRBV6-5|TRBD2
CASGLAGEYEQYF
>TRBV6-6|.
CASSYPSGSNPEQFF
>TRBV6-1|.
CASSPGGEGRDTQYF
>TRBV7-2|.
CASSFEGSDTQYF
>TRBV5-6|TRBD1
CASSPGTGGNYGYTF
>TRBV9|TRBD1
CASSPGTGGSYEQYF
>TRBV7-2|.
CASSQQSALSGANVLTF
>TRBV16|.
CASSQSRTVEQFF
>TRBV6-1|.
CASRRDTEAFF
>TRBV5-1|.
CASSRDRSGANVLTF
>TRBV7-8|TRBD1
CASSPGPGGGQPQHF
>TRBV6-5|.
CASSPDTTDTQYF
>TRBV7-3|.
CASSYPNSGSYGYTF
>TRBV11-2|TRBD2
CASSSPTSGSLSSYNEQFF
>TRBV11-3|TRBD1
CASSPCREGQQPQHF
>TRBV27|.
CASSLWESPGANVLTF
>TRBV30|.
CAGGETYEQYF
>TRBV7-9|.
CASSRTGGTSNTEAFF
>TRBV6-5|.
CASSYSWGSSGNTIYF
>TRBV19|TRBD2
CASSSRGRAAGVTGELFF
>TRBV5-6|TRBD1
CASSLGTGALNTEAFF
>TRBV7-2|.
CASSLEGRNLNTGELFF
>TRBV5-8|.
CASSILAWDEQYF
>TRBV9|.
CASSAGNTDTQYF
>TRBV4-2|TRBD1
CASSQDRGGETQYF
>TRBV29-1|.
CSVETNERGNEQFF
>TRBV20-1|.
CSVGYYEQYF
>TRBV27|.
CASGQPNNEQFF
>TRBV7-9|.
CASTIPTVSYEQYF
>TRBV7-9|.
CASSTGRAYEQYF